These T cell receptor beta chains were read from a single sample in a study of breast tumors, draining lymph nodes, adjacent tissues. Via MiXCR, TCRdb re-called the multiplex PCR reads, giving one row per CDR3 protein. The table lists roughly 120,000 distinct CDR3 sequences, just under 20% of them singletons, with roughly 3.5% in the top ten. Sequenced: axillary lymph node tissue. These receptors came from a female donor with breast cancer. Some clones in this sample may be carry-over from other donors' samples. Each CDR3 is given with its conserved first and last residue. The order of the fields is D gene, clone size, V gene, J gene, CDR3 DNA, CDR3 protein. The D gene is left open where the match is weak. Clone size appears in some rows only: once, few, many, or a class for an expanded clone.

>TRBD1|many|TRBV19|TRBJ2-1
TGTGCCAGTAGTACGAACAGGGGGCGATATGAGCAGTTCTTC
CASSTNRGRYEQFF
>.|many|TRBV6-6|TRBJ1-5
TGTGCCAGCAGTGACCCCCGGGTCCGCAATCAGCCCCAGCATTTT
CASSDPRVRNQPQHF
>.|many|TRBV2|TRBJ2-7
TGTGCCAGCAGTGTATTAAAACCGACCTACGAGCAGTACTTC
CASSVLKPTYEQYF
>.|many|TRBV24-1|TRBJ1-5
TGTGCCACCAGTTTCGGGGCAGGTCAGCCCCAGCATTTT
CATSFGAGQPQHF
>.|many|TRBV2|TRBJ2-5
TGTGCCAGCAGTTTTCTGAAAGAGACCCAGTACTTC
CASSFLKETQYF
>TRBD1|.|TRBV9|TRBJ1-1
TGTGCCAGCAGCGCGACAGGGTATACTGAAGCTTTCTTT
CASSATGYTEAFF
>.|few|TRBV27|TRBJ1-4
TGTGCCAGCAGTTTAACGCAGCTTCGAGGTAATGAAAAACTGTTTTTT
CASSLTQLRGNEKLFF
>.|many|TRBV2|TRBJ1-6
TGTGCCAGCAGGGGCCCCTATAATTCACCCCTCCACTTT
CASRGPYNSPLHF
>TRBD2|many|TRBV28|TRBJ2-7
TGTGCCAGCGCTAGCGGGGGATACGAGCAGTACTTC
CASASGGYEQYF
>.|many|TRBV5-6|TRBJ2-1
TGTGCCAGCAGCGCCCGGGGAAATGAGCAGTTCTTC
CASSARGNEQFF